The rows below give T cell receptor beta chains drawn from one sample of a study of cytomegalovirus exposure and HLA in healthy donors. Profiling relied on immunoSEQ multiplex PCR, and the TCRdb table lists in-frame clones only, not all of them. The table lists just over 200,000 clones, 70% of them singletons. Sample: PBMCs. These TCRs come from a man aged 35 to 55 in good health and CMV-seropositive. The CDR3 runs from the conserved cysteine through the conserved F or W.

CASRGRNRNTEAFF	TRBV19	TRBJ1-1
CASSLAGYKNEQFF	TRBV27	TRBJ2-1
CASSYRGGSGYGYTF	TRBV6-5	TRBJ1-2
CASSPIRGGKGDEQYF	TRBV18	TRBJ2-7
CASSVEIAGGLTDTQYF	TRBV9	TRBJ2-3
CSSSSFGQGDGYTF	TRBV7-9	TRBJ1-2
CASSAVSNYGYTF	TRBV9	TRBJ1-2
CASSYTGPTDTQYF	TRBV6-4	TRBJ2-3
CASSMLLARNEQFF	TRBV5-1	TRBJ2-1
CASSHGEQTGTVTYEQYF	TRBV7-8	TRBJ2-7